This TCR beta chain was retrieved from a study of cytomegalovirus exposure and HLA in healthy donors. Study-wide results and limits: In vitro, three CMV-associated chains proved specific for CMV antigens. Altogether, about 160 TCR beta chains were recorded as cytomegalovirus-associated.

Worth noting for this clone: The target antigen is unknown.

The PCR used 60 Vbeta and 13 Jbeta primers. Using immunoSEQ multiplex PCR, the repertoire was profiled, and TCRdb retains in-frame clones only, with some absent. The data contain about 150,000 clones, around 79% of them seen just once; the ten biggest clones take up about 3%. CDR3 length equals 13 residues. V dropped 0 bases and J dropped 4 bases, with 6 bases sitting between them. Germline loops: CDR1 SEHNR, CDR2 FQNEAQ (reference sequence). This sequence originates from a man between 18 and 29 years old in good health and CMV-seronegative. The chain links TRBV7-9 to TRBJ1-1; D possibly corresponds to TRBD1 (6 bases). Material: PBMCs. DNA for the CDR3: TGTGCCAGCAGCTTAGCGGGGGCCACTGAAGCTTTCTTT. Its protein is CASSLAGATEAFF.